Listed below are T cell receptor beta chains from one sample, sequenced in a study of T cells in Graves' hyperthyroidism and ophthalmopathy. TCRdb passed the multiplex PCR reads through MiXCR, listing each CDR3 protein once. The top ten hold 11% to 15% of the sample, which has a few hundred thousand distinct CDR3 sequences, 15% to 19% seen once. Specimen: blood. The receptors derive from a woman aged 18-29 years with Graves' hyperthyroidism. The CDR3 runs from the conserved cysteine through the conserved F or W. A D gene is named only where the DNA matches it firmly. The size field is filled for only some rows; it gives once, few, many or a size class.

abundance: few
v_gene: TRBV29-1
len: 14
d_gene: TRBD2
j_gene: TRBJ2-3
CDR3nt: TGCAGCGTTGCCAGCGGGGGGGCCCCAGATACGCAGTATTTT
CDR3aa: CSVASGGAPDTQYF

abundance: .
v_gene: TRBV28
len: 13
d_gene: .
j_gene: TRBJ1-2
CDR3nt: TGTGCCAGCAGTTTTGGTAACATCTATGGCTACACCTTC
CDR3aa: CASSFGNIYGYTF

abundance: many
v_gene: TRBV20-1
len: 14
d_gene: TRBD1
j_gene: TRBJ2-1
CDR3nt: TGCAGTGCTATCGGGGACAGCACCTACAATGAGCAGTTCTTC
CDR3aa: CSAIGDSTYNEQFF

abundance: many
v_gene: TRBV12-3/TRBV12-4
len: 16
d_gene: .
j_gene: TRBJ2-3
CDR3nt: TGTGCCAGCAGCCCATCACACGGGGGTAAGCCAGATACGCAGTATTTT
CDR3aa: CASSPSHGGKPDTQYF

abundance: many
v_gene: TRBV27
len: 11
d_gene: .
j_gene: TRBJ2-3
CDR3nt: TGTGCCAGCAGTTTTAAAGATACGCAGTATTTT
CDR3aa: CASSFKDTQYF

abundance: many
v_gene: TRBV24-1
len: 12
d_gene: TRBD2
j_gene: TRBJ2-3
CDR3nt: TGTGCCACCAGTCTAGCGGGAAGTACGCAGTATTTT
CDR3aa: CATSLAGSTQYF

abundance: many
v_gene: TRBV28
len: 17
d_gene: .
j_gene: TRBJ2-2
CDR3nt: TGTGCCAGCAGTCTCCGGCCAGGGGGGAGGGCCTTCGGGGAGCTGTTTTTT
CDR3aa: CASSLRPGGRAFGELFF

abundance: many
v_gene: TRBV5-8
len: 13
d_gene: .
j_gene: TRBJ2-3
CDR3nt: TGTGCCAGCAGCTCCTTGGGCACAGATACGCAGTATTTT
CDR3aa: CASSSLGTDTQYF

abundance: .
v_gene: TRBV19
len: 16
d_gene: .
j_gene: TRBJ1-5
CDR3nt: TGTGCCAGTAGTGTGGGAGGAGCGCGTAGCAATCAGCCCCAGCATTTT
CDR3aa: CASSVGGARSNQPQHF

abundance: many
v_gene: TRBV28
len: 16
d_gene: TRBD2
j_gene: TRBJ2-3
CDR3nt: TGTGCCAGCAGTTCGGGGGTAGCGGGAGGAAAGGATACGCAGTATTTT
CDR3aa: CASSSGVAGGKDTQYF

abundance: .
v_gene: TRBV28
len: 16
d_gene: .
j_gene: TRBJ1-3
CDR3nt: TGTGCCAGCAGTCTGGGCCCAGGGGTGGGTGGAAACACCATATATTTT
CDR3aa: CASSLGPGVGGNTIYF

abundance: many
v_gene: TRBV6-1
len: 15
d_gene: .
j_gene: TRBJ2-3
CDR3nt: TGTGCCAGCAGTGTATCCCAGGGATTCACAGATACGCAGTATTTT
CDR3aa: CASSVSQGFTDTQYF

abundance: .
v_gene: TRBV9
len: 14
d_gene: .
j_gene: TRBJ2-1
CDR3nt: TGTGCCAGCGGGGGGCGGGATTCCTACAATGAGCAGTTCTTC
CDR3aa: CASGGRDSYNEQFF

abundance: .
v_gene: TRBV29-1
len: 15
d_gene: .
j_gene: TRBJ2-7
CDR3nt: TGCAGCGTTGAAGTCCCCCCGGGACGGAGATACGAGCAGTACTTC
CDR3aa: CSVEVPPGRRYEQYF

abundance: few
v_gene: TRBV24-1
len: 18
d_gene: .
j_gene: TRBJ2-5
CDR3nt: TGTGCCACCAGTGATTTCTCCGGGACACAGTTTTCCCAAGAGACCCAGTACTTC
CDR3aa: CATSDFSGTQFSQETQYF

abundance: few
v_gene: TRBV10-1
len: 16
d_gene: .
j_gene: TRBJ1-2
CDR3nt: TGCGCCAGCAGGACGGGACCCGCGGCCGGTGACTATGGCTACACCTTC
CDR3aa: CASRTGPAAGDYGYTF

abundance: many
v_gene: TRBV9
len: 17
d_gene: .
j_gene: TRBJ1-1
CDR3nt: TGTGCCAGCAGCGCCAGCTCGCGGACGTCGAGGAACACTGAAGCTTTCTTT
CDR3aa: CASSASSRTSRNTEAFF

abundance: many
v_gene: TRBV6-1
len: 16
d_gene: .
j_gene: TRBJ1-1
CDR3nt: TGTGCCAGCAGTGAAACCATTTTAGGTGCGTACACTGAAGCTTTCTTT
CDR3aa: CASSETILGAYTEAFF

abundance: many
v_gene: TRBV7-8
len: 14
d_gene: .
j_gene: TRBJ1-1
CDR3nt: TGTGCCAGCAGCTTAGGGGGGACCCAAAATGAAGCTTTCTTT
CDR3aa: CASSLGGTQNEAFF

abundance: .
v_gene: TRBV4-3
len: 15
d_gene: .
j_gene: TRBJ2-2
CDR3nt: TGCGCCAGCAGCCCCGGTCGAGGTGGCACCGGGGAGCTGTTTTTT
CDR3aa: CASSPGRGGTGELFF

abundance: .
v_gene: TRBV6-1
len: 15
d_gene: .
j_gene: TRBJ1-1
CDR3nt: TGTGCCAGCAGCTCGGCAGGAAGGTTGAACACTGAAGCTTTCTTT
CDR3aa: CASSSAGRLNTEAFF

abundance: few
v_gene: TRBV6-5
len: 17
d_gene: TRBD1
j_gene: TRBJ1-3
CDR3nt: TGTGCCAGCAGTTTCACTCCTCAGACAGGGTCTGGAAACACCATATATTTT
CDR3aa: CASSFTPQTGSGNTIYF

abundance: .
v_gene: TRBV20-1
len: 14
d_gene: TRBD2
j_gene: TRBJ2-2
CDR3nt: TGCAGTGCTCAAGCCCTAGCGGGAGCCGGGGAGCTGTTTTTT
CDR3aa: CSAQALAGAGELFF

abundance: .
v_gene: TRBV27
len: 16
d_gene: .
j_gene: TRBJ1-2
CDR3nt: TGTGCCAGCAGTCCTCGCCTCAACTTGGGGGCTGATGGCTACACCTTC
CDR3aa: CASSPRLNLGADGYTF

abundance: few
v_gene: TRBV7-9
len: 12
d_gene: .
j_gene: TRBJ2-6
CDR3nt: TGTGCCAGCAGCTTCGGAGCCAACGTCCTGACTTTC
CDR3aa: CASSFGANVLTF

abundance: .
v_gene: TRBV10-3
len: 16
d_gene: .
j_gene: TRBJ1-1
CDR3nt: TGTGCCATCAGTGAGTTTGGACCTGGCGGTGACACTGAAGCTTTCTTT
CDR3aa: CAISEFGPGGDTEAFF

abundance: few
v_gene: TRBV6-1
len: 17
d_gene: .
j_gene: TRBJ1-5
CDR3nt: TGTGCCAGCATTGGAAACGGGGCTGTTTATAGCAATCAGCCCCAGCATTTT
CDR3aa: CASIGNGAVYSNQPQHF

abundance: .
v_gene: TRBV4-1
len: 14
d_gene: .
j_gene: TRBJ2-1
CDR3nt: TGCGCCAGCAGCCCCTCACGGTACTACAATGAGCAGTTCTTC
CDR3aa: CASSPSRYYNEQFF

abundance: many
v_gene: TRBV12-3/TRBV12-4
len: 14
d_gene: .
j_gene: TRBJ1-1
CDR3nt: TGTGCCAGTTTTCATCCGCGGGGTAGGACTGAAGCTTTCTTT
CDR3aa: CASFHPRGRTEAFF

abundance: once
v_gene: TRBV15
len: 19
d_gene: TRBD2
j_gene: TRBJ2-2
CDR3nt: TGTGCCACCAGCAGACACTGGACTAGCGGGGGGGCCGGTGTCGGGGAGCTGCTTTTT
CDR3aa: CATSRHWTSGGAGVGELLF

abundance: many
v_gene: TRBV5-5
len: 15
d_gene: .
j_gene: TRBJ2-4
CDR3nt: TGTGCCAGCAGTAGTAGAGGAGGGGGAGTTAGCATTCAGTACTTC
CDR3aa: CASSSRGGGVSIQYF

abundance: .
v_gene: TRBV11-1
len: 16
d_gene: TRBD1
j_gene: TRBJ1-1
CDR3nt: TGTGCCAGCAGCTTAAGACCGGGACAGGGGAACACTGAAGCTTTCTTT
CDR3aa: CASSLRPGQGNTEAFF

abundance: .
v_gene: TRBV30
len: 11
d_gene: .
j_gene: TRBJ2-1
CDR3nt: TGTGCCTGGAGTTGGCGAAATGAGCAGTTCTTC
CDR3aa: CAWSWRNEQFF

abundance: .
v_gene: TRBV20-1
len: 13
d_gene: .
j_gene: TRBJ2-1
CDR3nt: TGCAGTGCTAGGATCGTTTCCTACAATGAGCAGTTCTTC
CDR3aa: CSARIVSYNEQFF

abundance: many
v_gene: TRBV6-1
len: 17
d_gene: .
j_gene: TRBJ2-1
CDR3nt: TGTGCCAGCAGTTATACATTTGAGTGGGGCTCCTACAATGAGCAGTTCTTC
CDR3aa: CASSYTFEWGSYNEQFF

abundance: .
v_gene: TRBV7-9
len: 14
d_gene: .
j_gene: TRBJ1-2
CDR3nt: TGTGCCAGCAGCGCGGGGCCTACAGGACATGGCTACACCTTC
CDR3aa: CASSAGPTGHGYTF

abundance: .
v_gene: TRBV19
len: 18
d_gene: TRBD2
j_gene: TRBJ2-1
CDR3nt: TGTGCCAGTAGTAGAAAGCATCCCGGGACTAGCGGGGGAAATGAGCAGTTCTTC
CDR3aa: CASSRKHPGTSGGNEQFF

abundance: many
v_gene: TRBV28
len: 15
d_gene: TRBD1
j_gene: TRBJ1-6
CDR3nt: TGTGCCAGCAGTCCCCGACAGGGGCGGAATTCACCCCTCCACTTT
CDR3aa: CASSPRQGRNSPLHF

abundance: .
v_gene: TRBV2
len: 15
d_gene: TRBD1
j_gene: TRBJ1-1
CDR3nt: TGTGCCAGCAGTAGCAGGGGGCGGAAGGACACTGAAGCTTTCTTT
CDR3aa: CASSSRGRKDTEAFF

abundance: many
v_gene: TRBV5-1
len: 16
d_gene: .
j_gene: TRBJ2-3
CDR3nt: TGCGCCAGCAGCTTGGCCTCATCCACGCGGTCCGATACGCAGTATTTT
CDR3aa: CASSLASSTRSDTQYF

abundance: many
v_gene: TRBV29-1
len: 12
d_gene: .
j_gene: TRBJ2-1
CDR3nt: TGCAGGGTCCTAGGGAGGTACAATGAGCAGTTCTTC
CDR3aa: CRVLGRYNEQFF

abundance: many
v_gene: TRBV28
len: 15
d_gene: .
j_gene: TRBJ1-5
CDR3nt: TGTGCCAGCAGTTTAGGGGGGGGGGGCAATCAGCCCCAGCATTTT
CDR3aa: CASSLGGGGNQPQHF

abundance: few
v_gene: TRBV5-1
len: 14
d_gene: .
j_gene: TRBJ2-2
CDR3nt: TGCGCCAGCAGCTGGCCCCAGGGAGCCGGGGAGCTGTTTTTT
CDR3aa: CASSWPQGAGELFF

abundance: many
v_gene: TRBV6-1
len: 17
d_gene: .
j_gene: TRBJ1-1
CDR3nt: TGTGCCAGCAGTTACCCAGATAAGGGGGGTAGGGGCACTGAAGCTTTCTTT
CDR3aa: CASSYPDKGGRGTEAFF

abundance: many
v_gene: TRBV6-5
len: 12
d_gene: .
j_gene: TRBJ1-2
CDR3nt: TGTGCCAGCAGTTACAGGGTGGAGGGCTACACCTTC
CDR3aa: CASSYRVEGYTF

abundance: many
v_gene: TRBV29-1
len: 14
d_gene: .
j_gene: TRBJ1-1
CDR3nt: TGCAGCGTTGAAGTGCAGGGAGGGTACACTGAAGCTTTCTTT
CDR3aa: CSVEVQGGYTEAFF

abundance: many
v_gene: TRBV25-1
len: 15
d_gene: .
j_gene: TRBJ1-2
CDR3nt: TGTGCCAGCAGTGAAGGGGGTACTGCTAACTATGGCTACACCTTC
CDR3aa: CASSEGGTANYGYTF

abundance: .
v_gene: TRBV2
len: 10
d_gene: .
j_gene: TRBJ2-1
CDR3nt: TGTGCCAGCAGGAAGACGGAGCAGTTCTTC
CDR3aa: CASRKTEQFF

abundance: few
v_gene: TRBV11-2
len: 18
d_gene: TRBD2
j_gene: TRBJ2-1
CDR3nt: TGTGCCAGCAGCGCAGGACTAGCGGGAGGGCCTGACCACAATGAGCAGTTCTTC
CDR3aa: CASSAGLAGGPDHNEQFF

abundance: once
v_gene: TRBV3-1
len: 15
d_gene: TRBD1
j_gene: TRBJ1-4
CDR3nt: TGTGCCAGCAGCCAACGGGACAGGGGAAGTGAAAAACTGCTTTTT
CDR3aa: CASSQRDRGSEKLLF